These T cell receptor beta chains were read from a single sample in a study of regulatory T cells in long-lasting Graves disease. TCRdb recomputed calls from the multiplex PCR reads with MiXCR, one row per CDR3 protein. The sample carries 450,000 to 700,000 distinct CDR3 sequences, 13% recorded once. In addition, the sample was reused for a study of T cells in Graves' hyperthyroidism and ophthalmopathy.

The sequenced sample was peripheral blood mononuclear cells (PBMCs), obtained at new diagnosis, from a patient treated with antithyroid drugs. The receptors derive from a young man with Graves disease. Both conserved end residues are part of each CDR3. A D gene is named only where the DNA matches it firmly. Expanded clones are given a class, and other clones once, few, many or no size at all.

many,NA,TRBJ1-2,TRBV10-1,TGCGCCAGCAGTGAAGCGGGCTATGGCTACACCTTC,CASSEAGYGYTF
many,NA,TRBJ2-7,TRBV29-1,TGCAGCGTTGTCAGCTCCTACGAGCAGTACTTC,CSVVSSYEQYF
few,TRBD2,TRBJ2-3,TRBV27,TGTGCCAGCAGTTTATCGAGGGGGACTAGCGGCGTCCATACGCAGTATTTT,CASSLSRGTSGVHTQYF
many,TRBD2,TRBJ2-1,TRBV4-1,TGCGCCAGCAGCCAAGATAGGATGCCTAGCGGGACCATCTACAATGAGCAGTTCTTC,CASSQDRMPSGTIYNEQFF
few,TRBD2,TRBJ2-1,TRBV24-1,TGTGCCACCAGTGATCCTAGCGGGAGCGATGAGCAGTTCTTC,CATSDPSGSDEQFF
NA,TRBD2,TRBJ2-7,TRBV12-3/TRBV12-4,TGTGTCAGCGGCGGGGGGTCTTGGGAGCAGTACTTC,CVSGGGSWEQYF
many,NA,TRBJ2-7,TRBV30,TGTGCCTGGAGTGTACGGGGAGCGGCGTCCTACGAGCAGTACTTC,CAWSVRGAASYEQYF
many,NA,TRBJ1-1,TRBV30,TGTGCCTGGAATCGTCGGGTTTCCCTGAACACTGAAGCTTTCTTT,CAWNRRVSLNTEAFF
many,NA,TRBJ1-4,TRBV11-1,TGTGCCAGCAGCTTAGCGGAAACTAATGAAAAACTGTTTTTT,CASSLAETNEKLFF
few,NA,TRBJ1-1,TRBV27,TGTGCCAGCACCGAGGGGCCAGGGAAGTTGCACACTGAAGCTTTCTTT,CASTEGPGKLHTEAFF
NA,TRBD2,TRBJ2-1,TRBV19,TGTGCCAGTAGCGGGAGGGCTCTTAGCGATGAGCAGTTCTTC,CASSGRALSDEQFF
many,TRBD2,TRBJ2-7,TRBV6-1,TGTGCCAGCAGCCAAGGACTAGACGGGCAGTACTTC,CASSQGLDGQYF
many,NA,TRBJ2-7,TRBV29-1,TGCAGCGTCTGGCAGACGGGAACCTACGAGCAGTACTTC,CSVWQTGTYEQYF
few,NA,TRBJ1-5,TRBV29-1,TGCAGCGTTGCTCAGGACCCCAATCAGCCCCAGCATTTT,CSVAQDPNQPQHF
many,NA,TRBJ2-7,TRBV2,TGTGCCAGCGATAAGGGGGGGCTCGACTACGAGCAGTACTTC,CASDKGGLDYEQYF
NA,TRBD1,TRBJ2-5,TRBV5-1,TGCGCCAGCAGCCCCCGGCGGACAGGGCGTGGAGAGACCCAGTACTTC,CASSPRRTGRGETQYF
many,TRBD2,TRBJ2-1,TRBV7-9,TGTGCCAGCAGCAACCGGGACTATATTTACAATGAGCAGTTCTTC,CASSNRDYIYNEQFF
NA,NA,TRBJ1-2,TRBV3-1,TGTGCCAGCAGCCAAGATCGGACCGGCCGGGTAAATGGCTACACCTTC,CASSQDRTGRVNGYTF
many,TRBD1,TRBJ2-7,TRBV12-3/TRBV12-4,TGTGCCAGCAGTCCTCCAATCAACATGTACGGGACAGGTCTGCGGGAGCAGTACTTC,CASSPPINMYGTGLREQYF
many,NA,TRBJ2-3,TRBV3-1,TGTGCCAGCAGCCAAGCCGGAAGGCAAGATACGCAGTATTTT,CASSQAGRQDTQYF
few,NA,TRBJ2-3,TRBV4-1,TGCGCCACCATATTCGGAGATACGCAGTATTTT,CATIFGDTQYF
many,TRBD2,TRBJ2-5,TRBV7-2,TGTGCCAGCAGCAAGGGACTAGCGGGAGGGCAAGAGACCCAGTACTTC,CASSKGLAGGQETQYF
NA,NA,TRBJ1-1,TRBV18,TGTGCCAGCTCACCACCAACGAGTATCACTGAAGCTTTCTTT,CASSPPTSITEAFF
few,TRBD1,TRBJ2-7,TRBV20-1,TGCAGTGCTAGAGAGGGACAGGGGGCCCGAGAGCAGTACTTC,CSAREGQGAREQYF
many,NA,TRBJ2-5,TRBV7-9,TGTGCCAGCAGGGGGGCGGTCCAAGAGACCCAGTACTTC,CASRGAVQETQYF
many,TRBD1,TRBJ2-2,TRBV11-3,TGTGCCAGCAGCTATGACAGGGACACCGGGGAGCTGTTTTTT,CASSYDRDTGELFF
many,TRBD1,TRBJ2-7,TRBV12-3/TRBV12-4,TGTGCCACCTCGACAGGGGACCACGAGCAGTACTTC,CATSTGDHEQYF
many,NA,TRBJ2-3,TRBV20-1,TGCAGTGCAAAGTGGGGAGTCACAGATACGCAGTATTTT,CSAKWGVTDTQYF
many,TRBD1,TRBJ2-2,TRBV11-2,TGTGCCAGCAGCCGGGGGACAGGGGACCCCGGGGAGCTGTTTTTT,CASSRGTGDPGELFF
many,NA,TRBJ2-1,TRBV5-1,TGCGCCAGCAGTCCGGATGGGCTAAGCTCCTACAATGAGCAGTTCTTC,CASSPDGLSSYNEQFF
many,TRBD1,TRBJ2-7,TRBV9,TGTGCCAGCAGTGGGGAAGACAGGGCGTACGAGCAGTACTTC,CASSGEDRAYEQYF